This TCR beta chain was captured by sequencing in a study of neurological immune-mediated disorders. This clonotype was found many times. The CDR3 extends over 18 amino acids. Germline lookup yields CDR1 SGHAT and CDR2 FQNNGV. The germline V and J ends were trimmed by 2 bases and 0 bases, with 17 bases remaining between them. MiXCR, applied by TCRdb to the 5' RACE reads, yields one record per CDR3 protein. Here the sample spans tens of thousands of distinct CDR3 sequences, 1.5% to 2% being singletons. The sample consisted of PBMCs. V gene TRBV11-2 combines with J gene TRBJ1-3; D remains ambiguous. This TCR came from a woman in her thirties or forties with multiple sclerosis. The CDR3 region has the DNA TGTGCCAGCAGCTTAAGGCTCGACCGAAGAAGCTCTGGAAACACCATATATTTT. This codes for CASSLRLDRRSSGNTIYF.